These T cell receptor beta chains were read from a single sample in a study of T cell responses to AZD1222 COVID-19 vaccine. The table came from immunoSEQ multiplex PCR; TCRdb's copy has only in-frame clones and leaves some out. The sample contains about 56,000 clones, less than 90% of which appear only once. Material: peripheral blood, obtained 28 days after the second AZD1222 dose. The receptors were sampled from an adult who received the AZD1222 COVID-19 vaccine. Both conserved end residues are part of each CDR3. A D gene is named only where the DNA matches it firmly. Rows may omit the clone size; those that give it use once, few, many or a size class.

CDR3nt | CDR3aa | abundance | v_gene | d_gene | j_gene
TGTGCCAGCAGCTTGAACAGGGTTGGTCAGCCCCAGCATTTT | CASSLNRVGQPQHF | . | TRBV5-6 | . | TRBJ1-5
TGTGCCAGCTCCCCCGGGGGTGCTGGAAACACCATATATTTT | CASSPGGAGNTIYF | once | TRBV28 | . | TRBJ1-3
TGTGCCAGTTGCTCATCCGGGACCGACGACTATGGCTACACCTTC | CASCSSGTDDYGYTF | . | TRBV19 | . | TRBJ1-2
TGTGCCAGCAGGACTTATAACAATGAGCAGTTCTTC | CASRTYNNEQFF | . | TRBV6-6 | . | TRBJ2-1
TGTGCCAGCAGTGGACAGGTCTCCTACAATGAGCAGTTCTTC | CASSGQVSYNEQFF | . | TRBV2 | . | TRBJ2-1
TGTGCCAGCAGCTTTCAGGGGGACGCCAATGAGCAGTTCTTC | CASSFQGDANEQFF | . | TRBV7-8 | TRBD1 | TRBJ2-1
TGTGCCACTCGGGAACTGGACAATGAGCAGTTCTTC | CATRELDNEQFF | few | TRBV21-1 | . | TRBJ2-1
TGCGCCAGCAGCTTGGCAGGGGGTGACTATGGCTACACCTTC | CASSLAGGDYGYTF | . | TRBV5-1 | TRBD1 | TRBJ1-2
TGTGCCAGCAGCTTGAAACAGTCAGCCTATGGCTACACCTTC | CASSLKQSAYGYTF | once | TRBV5-4 | . | TRBJ1-2
TGTGCCAGTAGTCCTAGGTCCCGGGGGGGCAGGGAGACCCAGTACTTC | CASSPRSRGGRETQYF | . | TRBV19 | TRBD2 | TRBJ2-5
TGTGCCATCAAGAATCAGACCAACTACGAGCAGTACTTC | CAIKNQTNYEQYF | . | TRBV10-3 | . | TRBJ2-7
TGTGCCAGTAGTATCCTTGGCGGGAGCAATGAGCAGTTCTTC | CASSILGGSNEQFF | . | TRBV19 | TRBD2 | TRBJ2-1
TGTGCCAGCAGCCAAGGGGGAGTAGCTTCAGATACGCAGTATTTT | CASSQGGVASDTQYF | . | TRBV3-1/TRBV3-2 | . | TRBJ2-3
TGTGCCAGCAGTTACTCGATTGGCAGCTACGAGCAGTACTTC | CASSYSIGSYEQYF | . | TRBV6-5 | . | TRBJ2-7
TGTGCCAGTAGCCCCGTGGACTCAAGCACAGATACGCAGTATTTT | CASSPVDSSTDTQYF | . | TRBV19 | . | TRBJ2-3
TGCGCCAGCAGCCCAAATACCGGTTCACCCCTCCACTTT | CASSPNTGSPLHF | . | TRBV4-1 | . | TRBJ1-6
TGTGCCAGTAGTATTTTTTCCGCGACAGCCAACTATGGCTACACCTTC | CASSIFSATANYGYTF | few | TRBV19 | . | TRBJ1-2
TGTGCCAGCAGTGCTCGTAGGCAGGGGGGATTCAATGAGCAGTTCTTC | CASSARRQGGFNEQFF | . | TRBV2 | . | TRBJ2-1
TGTGCCAGCAGCCAAATGGGACCGCAGTTCGCGAACACCGGGGAGCTGTTTTTT | CASSQMGPQFANTGELFF | few | TRBV4-2 | . | TRBJ2-2
TGTGCCAGCAGCCAACAGACAGTGAACACTGAAGCTTTCTTT | CASSQQTVNTEAFF | . | TRBV6-2/TRBV6-3 | . | TRBJ1-1
TGTGCCAGCCATAAGGACAGGGGGCGCGACTATGGCTACACCTTC | CASHKDRGRDYGYTF | once | TRBV6-5 | TRBD1 | TRBJ1-2
TGTGCCAGCAGCCAAGCTTGGGCAGGAGGGTACGAGCAGTACTTC | CASSQAWAGGYEQYF | . | TRBV3-1/TRBV3-2 | . | TRBJ2-7
TGTGCCAGCAGTGAACGGGCCCGGGGCTCTAGCACTGAAGCTTTCTTT | CASSERARGSSTEAFF | . | TRBV25-1 | . | TRBJ1-1
TGTGCCAGTAGTATGGAAACGGGGGGGAACACCGGGGAGCTGTTTTTT | CASSMETGGNTGELFF | . | TRBV19 | TRBD2 | TRBJ2-2
TGTGCCAGCTCCCGGACCCTTAGCTCCTACGAGCAGTACTTC | CASSRTLSSYEQYF | . | TRBV6-5 | . | TRBJ2-7
TGTGCCAGCAGCCCGCGGGACAGGGGGCGCGGGAGCAATCAGCCCCAGCATTTT | CASSPRDRGRGSNQPQHF | . | TRBV7-8 | TRBD1 | TRBJ1-5
TGTGCCAGCAGCCATTTGGACAGGGAGACTGGAAACACCATATATTTT | CASSHLDRETGNTIYF | . | TRBV21-1 | . | TRBJ1-3
TGTGCCAGCAGCTCAGGAACGGGGGGGTTTTACGAGCAGTACTTC | CASSSGTGGFYEQYF | . | TRBV9 | TRBD2 | TRBJ2-7
TGCGCCAGCAGCTTGTTGGGCACAGATACGCAGTATTTT | CASSLLGTDTQYF | few | TRBV5-1 | . | TRBJ2-3
TGTGCCAGCAGCGTGACTACCGGGGCGCAGTATTTT | CASSVTTGAQYF | . | TRBV9 | . | TRBJ2-3
TGTGCCAGCAGCTTATTCGGACAGGGAATACAATCAGAACCCCAGCATTTT | CASSLFGQGIQSEPQHF | . | TRBV7-2 | TRBD1 | TRBJ1-5
TGTGCCAGCAGCTGGGGAACCTACAATGAGCAGTTCTTC | CASSWGTYNEQFF | . | TRBV7-9 | . | TRBJ2-1
TGTGCCAGCAGCTTGTACGGGATGTCCTACGAGCAGTACTTC | CASSLYGMSYEQYF | . | TRBV5-6 | . | TRBJ2-7
TGCGCCAGCAGCCAAGATGCACTAGCGGAGCGGACCGGGGAGCTGTTTTTT | CASSQDALAERTGELFF | once | TRBV4-3 | TRBD2 | TRBJ2-2
TGTGCCAGCCTATCCCCGGGAAGTGCCTACGAGCAGTACTTC | CASLSPGSAYEQYF | . | TRBV9 | . | TRBJ2-7
TGCGCCAGCAGCTTAGACAGGGCCGCCGAATTGGATTCACCCCTCCACTTT | CASSLDRAAELDSPLHF | . | TRBV5-1 | TRBD1 | TRBJ1-6
TGTGCCAGCAGTGAATCGGCAGGGGGAGGTCAGCCCCAGCATTTT | CASSESAGGGQPQHF | . | TRBV2 | TRBD1 | TRBJ1-5
TGTGCCAGTAGTTCCTCCCTCCACACAGATACGCAGTATTTT | CASSSSLHTDTQYF | few | TRBV19 | . | TRBJ2-3
TGTGCCAGCAGCTTGTTTAAACAGGGGCAGGATACGCAGTATTTT | CASSLFKQGQDTQYF | . | TRBV5-4 | TRBD1 | TRBJ2-3